This TCR beta chain derives from a study of molecular identifiers for immune sequencing clone quantification. The V gene's germline CDR1 is DFQATT and CDR2 SNEGSKA (reference sequence). V dropped 0 bases and J dropped 6; count of bases not matched to a gene: 14. This CDR3 is built from 17 residues. Naive CD8 T cells, phenotype CD8+CD4-CCR7+CD45RA+, were sorted. TCR libraries were built in bulk with a published protocol and specific TCR primers. TCRdb reanalysed the PCR reads using MiXCR and keeps one entry per CDR3 protein. The data hold about 640,000 distinct CDR3 sequences, with less than 20% observed a single time.

This sequence joins TRBV20-1 and TRBJ1-2; TRBD1 agrees at 9 bases. The receptor was isolated from a human donor in good health. Some libraries in this study had Jurkat cell RNA spiked in. Specimen: naive CD8+ T cells from blood, with Jurkat cell RNA spiked in. As for subset: FACS-sorted CD8+CD4-CCR7+CD45RA+ naive T cells. The CDR3 sequence: CSARDRYRGLYSDGYTF. The CDR3 region has the DNA TGCAGTGCTAGAGATCGGTACAGGGGGCTTTATAGTGATGGCTACACCTTC.